This T cell receptor beta chain was obtained from a study of T cell responses to AZD1222 COVID-19 vaccine. Produced via immunoSEQ multiplex PCR; TCRdb's table is partial and in-frame only. This table has about 39,000 clones, 88% appearing once. Germline CDR1 is GTSNPN and CDR2 is SVGIG (reference sequence). V lost 4 bases and J 4 bases, leaving 14 bases between the germline ends. The CDR3 length is 14 residues. The J gene is TRBJ2-1, the V gene TRBV30; D not certain. This clonotype was obtained from an adult who received the MenACWY meningococcal vaccine as a control. This specimen was peripheral blood, taken 28 days after the second dose of the MenACWY control vaccine. Here the CDR3 reads CAWTQGQQYNEQFF. DNA for the CDR3: TGTGCCTGGACGCAAGGGCAGCAATACAATGAGCAGTTCTTC. The variable domain in full, with the rest retrieved from reference TRBV30 and TRBJ2-1, is SQTIHQWPATLVQPVGSPLSLECTVEGTSNPNLYWYRQAAGRGLQLLFYSVGIGQISSEVPQNLSASRPQDRQFILSSKKLLLSDSGFYLCAWTQGQQYNEQFFGPGTRLTVL.